Each of the 23 T cell receptor beta chains below was sequenced from the same sample in a study of PD-1 blockade in classical Hodgkin lymphoma. The time point is: cycle 4 day 1 (C4D1), after 6 weeks of nivolumab. Each and every patient relapsed after autologous stem cell transplantation, and patients got differing brentuximab vedotin exposure. Assay used: immunoSEQ multiplex PCR; TCRdb lists only in-frame clones, some missing. The data hold about 51,000 clones, with 70% to 80% observed a single time. Specimen: peripheral blood mononuclear cells (PBMCs), collected before the fourth cycle of nivolumab. These receptors all come from a human donor with classical Hodgkin lymphoma.

This sequence joins TRBV30 and TRBJ2-5; D might be TRBD2 (6 bases). The CDR3 contains 12 residues. Germline-derived CDR1 and CDR2 are GTSNPN and SVGIG (reference sequence). V shed 4 bases and J shed 4 bases, with 10 bases lying between them. CDR3 nucleotide sequence: TGTGCCTGGATTCGGGGAGGAGAGACCCAGTACTTC. This translates into CAWIRGGETQYF.

This sequence joins TRBV6-6 and TRBJ1-1, with unresolved D. The CDR3 loop spans 13 amino acids. Germline CDR1 MNHNY, CDR2 SVGAGI (reference sequence). V was clipped by 7 bases and J by 7 bases, with 16 bases between them. In DNA form, the CDR3 reads TGTGCCAGCACTACAGACATGCGGGATGAAGCTTTCTTT. It specifies CASTTDMRDEAFF.

The chain is built from TRBV5-1 and TRBJ1-1; D is ambiguous. The V gene's germline CDR1 is SGHRS and CDR2 YFSETQ. The CDR3 is 14 amino acids. V lost 4 bases, J lost 0 bases, and 10 bases lay in between. The CDR3 loop reads CASSGTIVNTEAFF. The CDR3 DNA sequence: TGCGCCAGCAGCGGTACCATAGTGAACACTGAAGCTTTCTTT.

The chain combines TRBV28 with TRBJ1-4; 9 positions match TRBD1. This CDR3 has 14 residues. Germline CDR1 and CDR2: MDHEN and SYDVKM. J was trimmed by 8 bases and V by 6 bases; bases with no gene match: 7. CDR3 sequence reads: CASSRTGAGEKLFF. The CDR3 coding sequence is TGTGCCAGCAGCAGGACAGGGGCGGGAGAAAAACTGTTTTTT.

The rearrangement links TRBV5-6 to TRBJ2-2; the D gene is possibly TRBD2 (6 bases). The V gene lost 4 bases and the J gene lost 5 bases, with 12 bases spanning the gap. CDR3 length: 14 amino acids. The germline V gene has CDR1 SGHDT and CDR2 YYEEEE. Here the CDR3 reads CASSPGRRTGELFF. CDR3 coding DNA: TGTGCCAGCAGCCCAGGGAGGAGGACCGGGGAGCTGTTTTTT.

A few counts support this clone. The V call is TRBV30, the J call TRBJ2-6; D tentatively fits TRBD1 or TRBD2 (5 bases each). V was shortened by 0 bases and J by 0 bases, with 9 bases between the two germline ends. This CDR3 has 16 amino acids. The germline gives CDR1 GTSNPN, CDR2 SVGIG (reference sequence). CDR3 sequence (DNA): TGTGCCTGGAGTGTCGGGGCTACCTCTGGGGCCAACGTCCTGACTTTC. The encoded protein is CAWSVGATSGANVLTF.

The table lists this clone with a few counts. The V call is TRBV6-4, the J call TRBJ1-1, with D uncertain. The V end was cut by 6 bases, the J end by 1 base, with 6 bases between. CDR1 and CDR2 from the germline V gene are MRHNA and SNTAGT. CDR3 size: 12 residues. DNA for the CDR3: TGTGCCAGCAGCCAACAGAACACTGAAGCTTTCTTT. Amino acid sequence: CASSQQNTEAFF.

V usage is TRBV21-1 and J usage is TRBJ2-5; TRBD2 is the table's D call and was not checked against the DNA. TRBV21-1 is noted as a pseudogene. This CDR3 spans 13 amino acids. CDR3 sequence: CASGVRPPETQYF. The CDR3 nucleotides read TGTGCCAGCGGTGTGCGTCCTCCCGAGACCCAGTACTTC.

V usage is TRBV2 and J usage is TRBJ1-1, with 9 bases lining up with TRBD1. CDR1 and CDR2 from the germline V gene are SNHLY and FYNNEI. V was pared by 8 bases and J by 3 bases, with 7 bases of the junction left unmatched. The CDR3 runs 14 residues. Here the CDR3 reads CASGDRVGDTEAFF. The CDR3 region has the DNA TGTGCCAGCGGGGACAGGGTCGGGGACACTGAAGCTTTCTTT.

The chain's CDR3 is CASSLAPDLAKNIQYF. For the CDR3, the DNA is TGTGCCAGCAGCTTAGCTCCAGATTTAGCCAAAAACATTCAGTACTTC. J is TRBJ2-4 and V is TRBV7-6; D gene ambiguous. Looked up from germline, CDR1 is SGHVS and CDR2 is FNYEAQ. The CDR3 extends over 16 amino acids. The V end was cut by 0 bases, the J end by 0 bases, with 9 bases between.

The chain recombines TRBV11-3 with TRBJ2-5; 7 bases agree with TRBD2. CDR1 and CDR2 (germline): SGHNT, YENEEA. This CDR3 comprises 13 residues. Trimming took 1 base from V and 7 from J; bases not matched to a gene: 3. The CDR3 region is CASSLGPGGTQYF. In DNA form, the CDR3 reads TGTGCCAGCAGCTTAGGGCCGGGAGGGACCCAGTACTTC.

The V gene is TRBV5-5, the J gene TRBJ1-2; possible D gene TRBD1, 6 bases. The V gene's germline CDR1 is SGHKS and CDR2 YYEKEE (reference sequence). The CDR3 is made up of 15 amino acids. V was pared by 3 bases and J by 8 bases, with 20 bases between. CDR3 protein: CASSSPAWGARGYTF. CDR3 sequence (DNA): TGTGCCAGCAGCTCCCCAGCTTGGGGGGCGCGGGGCTACACCTTC. The whole variable domain, filled in from reference TRBV5-5 and TRBJ1-2, reads DAGVTQSPTHLIKTRGQQVTLRCSPISGHKSVSWYQQVLGQGPQFIFQYYEKEERGRGNFPDRFSARQFPNYSSELNVNALLLGDSALYLCASSSPAWGARGYTFGSGTRLTVV.

The V and J genes are TRBV5-6 and TRBJ1-1; D is ambiguous. V was trimmed by 0 bases and J by 7 bases, leaving 13 bases between them. The CDR3 loop spans 14 amino acids. Germline V gives CDR1 SGHDT, CDR2 YYEEEE. This CDR3 reads CASSLAARAVEAFF. CDR3 sequence (DNA): TGTGCCAGCAGCTTGGCTGCAAGGGCGGTTGAAGCTTTCTTT. The whole variable domain, filled in from reference TRBV5-6 and TRBJ1-1, reads DAGVTQSPTHLIKTRGQQVTLRCSPKSGHDTVSWYQQALGQGPQFIFQYYEEEERQRGNFPDRFSGHQFPNYSSELNVNALLLGDSALYLCASSLAARAVEAFFGQGTRLTVV.

V usage is TRBV23-1 and J usage is TRBJ1-5, with 11 bases lining up with TRBD1. TRBV23-1 is known as an ORF, though its function is uncertain. V lost 2 bases and J lost 6; bases outside the gene matches: 3. The CDR3 totals 15 residues. CDR3 protein: CASSQPDRGRQPQHF. Here the CDR3 DNA reads TGCGCCAGCAGTCAACCGGACAGGGGGCGTCAGCCCCAGCATTTT.

The sample holds a few counts of this clone. A single base is all that separates this from a far larger clone, so a read error is likely. This specimen includes other DNA sequences encoding the same CDR3. The V call is TRBV11-2, the J call TRBJ2-1; D not resolved. Trimming took 0 bases from V and 8 from J, leaving 8 bases between them. CDR3 length: 13 residues. Per germline, CDR1 SGHAT and CDR2 FQNNGV. The CDR3 is CASSLEGSDEQFF. Here the CDR3 DNA reads TGTGCCAGCAGCTTAGAGGGCAGCGATGAGCAGTTCTTC.

The chain links TRBV27 to TRBJ2-4; the D is unclear. Trimming took off 4 bases at V and 8 bases at J, with 15 bases between the two ends. Per the germline V gene, CDR1 is MNHEY and CDR2 is SMNVEV (reference sequence). The CDR3 totals 14 residues. In DNA, the CDR3 is TGTGCCAGCAGTTCGACGACTCAAGTACACATTCAGTACTTC. It translates to CASSSTTQVHIQYF.

The chain uses TRBV11-2 and TRBJ2-5; 11 bases are shared with TRBD1. After removal of 5 bases from V and 4 bases from J, the junction contained 6 bases not matched to a gene. Germline-derived CDR1 and CDR2 are SGHAT and FQNNGV. The CDR3 covers 15 residues. The CDR3: CASSLAGTGGETQYF. As DNA, the CDR3 is TGTGCCAGCAGCCTCGCCGGGACAGGGGGAGAGACCCAGTACTTC.

The chain is built from TRBV7-3 and TRBJ2-5, with D unclear. Germline CDR1 SGHTA, CDR2 FQGTGA. The CDR3 covers 14 residues. V dropped 1 base and J dropped 5 bases, with 11 bases sitting between them. CDR3 in amino acids: CASSLKNAAETQYF. The DNA for the CDR3 is TGTGCCAGCAGCTTAAAAAACGCGGCGGAGACCCAGTACTTC. The whole variable domain, filled in from reference TRBV7-3 and TRBJ2-5, reads GAGVSQTPSNKVTEKGKYVELRCDPISGHTALYWYRQSLGQGPEFLIYFQGTGAADDSGLPNDRFFAVRPEGSVSTLKIQRTERGDSAVYLCASSLKNAAETQYFGPGTRLLVL.

The table lists this clone with a few counts. This chain joins TRBV9 and TRBJ1-1, with D perhaps TRBD1 (5 bases). With 7 bases removed from V and 5 bases from J, the gap between germline ends came to 15 bases. The V gene's germline CDR1 is SGDLS and CDR2 YYNGEE. This CDR3 contains 13 residues. For the CDR3, the DNA is TGTGCCAGCTCCAACTTCTGGGGGACTGAAGCTTTCTTT. Amino acid sequence: CASSNFWGTEAFF.

The genes are TRBV19 and TRBJ1-6, with D unclear. Germline CDR1 reads LNHDA; CDR2 reads SQIVND (reference sequence). Trimming cost V 11 bases and J 6 bases, with 14 bases left between them. The CDR3 has 13 residues. The CDR3 sequence is CAGVGSLNSPLHF. The CDR3 nucleotides are TGTGCCGGGGTAGGGTCCCTTAATTCACCCCTCCACTTT.

The gene calls are TRBV5-6 and TRBJ1-2; TRBD1 might be the D (5 bases). Trimming stripped 4 bases from V and 6 bases from J, with 13 bases between. CDR3 length: 13 amino acids. Germline CDR1 SGHDT, CDR2 YYEEEE. The CDR3 DNA follows: TGTGCCAGCAGCCGGACGGGACGGAATGGCTACACCTTC. Encoded protein: CASSRTGRNGYTF.

This rearrangement joins TRBV30 to TRBJ2-5; 7 bases line up with TRBD2. The CDR3 extends over 14 amino acids. Germline trimming cut 0 bases from V and 2 bases from J; bases unmatched to any gene: 3. Germline V lookup: CDR1 GTSNPN, CDR2 SVGIG (reference sequence). CDR3 bases: TGTGCCTGGAGTGTCTCGGGGGGTCAAGAGACCCAGTACTTC. Its protein product is CAWSVSGGQETQYF. Filled out from reference TRBV30 and TRBJ2-5, the complete variable domain reads SQTIHQWPATLVQPVGSPLSLECTVEGTSNPNLYWYRQAAGRGLQLLFYSVGIGQISSEVPQNLSASRPQDRQFILSSKKLLLSDSGFYLCAWSVSGGQETQYFGPGTRLLVL.

This chain joins TRBV11-2 and TRBJ2-1, with 12 bases that match TRBD2. Germline CDR1 SGHAT, CDR2 FQNNGV. The V gene end was trimmed by 2 bases and the J gene end by 2 bases; junction bases not matched to a gene: 7. The CDR3 covers 18 residues. The CDR3 here is CASSLRAPSGGAYNEQFF. CDR3 DNA sequence: TGTGCCAGCAGCTTAAGGGCGCCTAGCGGGGGGGCCTACAATGAGCAGTTCTTC.